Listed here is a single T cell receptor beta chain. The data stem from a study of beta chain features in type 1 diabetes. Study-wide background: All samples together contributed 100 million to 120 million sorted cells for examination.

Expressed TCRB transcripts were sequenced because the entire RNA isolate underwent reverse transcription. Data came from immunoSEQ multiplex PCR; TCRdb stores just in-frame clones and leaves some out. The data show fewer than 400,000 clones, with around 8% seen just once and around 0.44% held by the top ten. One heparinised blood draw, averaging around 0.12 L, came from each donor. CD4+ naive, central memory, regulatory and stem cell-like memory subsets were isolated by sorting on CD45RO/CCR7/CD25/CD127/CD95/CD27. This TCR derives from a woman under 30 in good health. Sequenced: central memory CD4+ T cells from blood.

The CDR3 nucleotides read TGCGCCAGCAGCTTGGTGACAGGGGAAGTTTACGAGCAGTACTTC. Translated, it gives CASSLVTGEVYEQYF. The chain links TRBV5-1 to TRBJ2-7; 8 positions match TRBD1. The CDR3 loop spans 15 amino acids. V shed 0 bases and J 4 bases; nucleotides not matched to a gene: 6. CDR1 and CDR2 (germline): SGHRS, YFSETQ.